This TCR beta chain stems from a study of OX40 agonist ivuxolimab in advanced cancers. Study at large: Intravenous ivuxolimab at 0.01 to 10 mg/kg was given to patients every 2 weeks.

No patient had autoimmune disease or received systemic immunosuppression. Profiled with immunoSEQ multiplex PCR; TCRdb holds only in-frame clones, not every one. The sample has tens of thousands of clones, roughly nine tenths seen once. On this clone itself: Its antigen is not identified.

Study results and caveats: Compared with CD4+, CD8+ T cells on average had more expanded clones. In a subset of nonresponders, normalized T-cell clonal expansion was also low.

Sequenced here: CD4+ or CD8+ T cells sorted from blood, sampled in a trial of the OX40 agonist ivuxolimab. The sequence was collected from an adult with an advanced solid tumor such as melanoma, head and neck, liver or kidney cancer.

The CDR3 region is CASSSDRAHTGELFF. DNA of the CDR3: TGTGCCAGCAGCTCCGACAGGGCGCACACCGGGGAGCTGTTTTTT. J is TRBJ2-2 and V is TRBV5-4, with TRBD1 matching over 7 bases. The CDR3 contains 15 residues. Germline values: CDR1 SGHNT, CDR2 YYREEE (reference sequence). J lost 3 bases, V lost 3 bases, and 5 bases had no gene match. Filled out from reference TRBV5-4 and TRBJ2-2, the complete variable domain reads ETGVTQSPTHLIKTRGQQVTLRCSSQSGHNTVSWYQQALGQGPQFIFQYYREEENGRGNFPPRFSGLQFPNYSSELNVNALELDDSALYLCASSSDRAHTGELFFGEGSRLTVL.